Sequencing of this T cell receptor beta chain was carried out in a study of human T cells and chemical hapten exposure. The CDR3 is 15 amino acids. Trimming cost V 5 bases and J 3 bases, with 15 bases left between them. CDR1 and CDR2 from the germline V gene are SGHAT and FQDESV (reference sequence). General observations from the study: There was a positive correlation between PT1 expanded TCR counts and patch test score.

This clonotype was seen more than once but under ten times. Antigen specificity is unknown. As to time point: patch test 3, about 24 weeks after DPC sensitization. Treatment meaning: therapeutic diphenylcyclopropenone sensitization with weekly scalp DPC. TCRdb reprocessed the RACE reads via MiXCR and lists one record per CDR3 protein. Found here are 75,000 to 90,000 distinct CDR3 sequences, less than 14% of them singletons; the top ten hold under 4.5%. The chain combines TRBV11-1 with TRBJ2-3; D might be TRBD1 or TRBD2, each matching 5 bases. Material: whole blood, obtained in connection with sensitization to the hapten diphenylcyclopropenone (DPC). The clonotype was recovered from a woman in her forties or fifties with alopecia areata. Some clones in this sample may be carry-over from other donors' samples. CDR3 in DNA: TGTGCCAGCAGCCGAGAAAGGGGAGTGACAGATACGCAGTATTTT. It yields the protein CASSRERGVTDTQYF.